This T cell receptor (beta chain) comes out of a study of PD-L1 blockade in urothelial cancer. Study overall: Bladder-origin urothelial cancer in males covered most of the roughly 29 patients. The analyses of blood took place 3 weeks (second dose) and 6 weeks after treatment start.

About this clone: Its antigen is still unknown.

Findings and limits, study-wide: Durable-benefit patients expanded tumor-associated blood clones more at 3 weeks.

Some clones are missing from TCRdb's copy, which holds only in-frame ones; the method was immunoSEQ multiplex PCR. The sample has about 74,000 clones; roughly 80% are singletons. The germline gives CDR1 LNHDA, CDR2 SQIVND (reference sequence). The CDR3 has 15 amino acids. V shed 4 bases and J 11 bases; nucleotides not matched to a gene: 12. V usage is TRBV19 and J usage is TRBJ1-5, with 9 bases that match TRBD1. This clonotype originated in a man aged 70 or older with urothelial cancer. This material consisted of PBMCs, taken around atezolizumab (anti-PD-L1) treatment. CDR3 in DNA: TGTGCCAGTAGTAGGGGACAGGGTCCGGTGTTGTCCCAGCATTTT. Amino acid sequence: CASSRGQGPVLSQHF.